The 19 T cell receptor beta chains reported below all come from one sample, sequenced in a study of T cell responses to AZD1222 COVID-19 vaccine. Repertoires were generated with immunoSEQ multiplex PCR, while TCRdb's copy carries only in-frame clones and drops some. The sample lists some 150,000 clones, around 89% occurring once. The specimen comprised peripheral blood, sampled on day 0 of AZD1222 vaccination. These TCRs come from an adult in good health.

V is TRBV5-4 and J is TRBJ1-6, with D perhaps matching TRBD1 (6 bases). This CDR3 is built from 14 residues. Trimming removed 4 bases from V and 7 bases from J, with 12 bases in between. Germline CDR1 SGHNT, CDR2 YYREEE (reference sequence). CDR3 region: CASSRTVGNSPLHF. DNA of the CDR3: TGTGCCAGCAGCCGGACAGTGGGCAATTCACCCCTCCACTTT.

J is TRBJ1-3 and V is TRBV4-1; 9 nucleotides agree with TRBD1. The CDR3 is 18 amino acids. Germline CDR1 MGHRA, CDR2 YSYEKL. Trimming took 4 bases from V and 1 from J; bases not matched to a gene: 11. Here the CDR3 reads CASSPRQGGVASGNTIYF. In nucleotides, the CDR3 is TGCGCCAGCAGCCCAAGACAGGGGGGAGTTGCTTCTGGAAACACCATATATTTT.

The rearrangement links TRBV18 to TRBJ1-2, with 8 bases lining up with TRBD1. Germline trimming cut 4 bases from V and 1 base from J; bases unmatched to any gene: 2. The CDR3 consists of 14 residues. CDR1 and CDR2 (germline): KGHSH, LQKENI. CDR3 DNA: TGTGCCAGCTCACTAGACAGGGGTAACTATGGCTACACCTTC. Translating it yields CASSLDRGNYGYTF.

The gene calls are TRBV4-3 and TRBJ1-3; D might be TRBD1 (5 bases). This CDR3 is 16 amino acids long. The V gene lost 0 bases and the J gene lost 0 bases, with 9 bases spanning the gap. In germline, CDR1 is LGHNA, CDR2 YSLEER. Here the CDR3 reads CASSQEPDSSGNTIYF. The CDR3 DNA follows: TGCGCCAGCAGCCAAGAACCCGACAGCTCTGGAAACACCATATATTTT.

V usage is TRBV6-5 and J usage is TRBJ2-3, with D hard to call. Germline V gene sequence: CDR1 MNHEY, CDR2 SVGAGI. This CDR3 has 11 residues. V dropped 6 bases and J dropped 4 bases, with 5 bases sitting between them. CDR3 nucleotide sequence: TGTGCCAGCAGGGGGTCAGATACGCAGTATTTT. Amino acid sequence: CASRGSDTQYF.

V usage is TRBV18 and J usage is TRBJ1-1; maybe TRBD1 (5 bases). The germline gives CDR1 KGHSH, CDR2 LQKENI. The CDR3 is 13 amino acids. Trimming removed 6 bases from V and 1 base from J, with 9 bases in between. Here the CDR3 DNA reads TGTGCCAGCTCGTTAGGACAGAACACTGAAGCTTTCTTT. Translating gives CASSLGQNTEAFF.

The chain uses TRBV2 and TRBJ1-1; D is undetermined. Germline V gene lookup returns CDR1 SNHLY and CDR2 FYNNEI. The CDR3 is 13 amino acids. Trimming shortened V by 1 base and J by 1 base, and 4 bases separated the two germline ends. The CDR3 region has the DNA TGTGCCAGCAGTGAAGTAGGGAACACTGAAGCTTTCTTT. Protein sequence: CASSEVGNTEAFF.

The rearrangement joins TRBV9 to TRBJ2-7; D uncertain. Trimming took off 0 bases at V and 6 bases at J, with 13 bases between the two ends. The CDR3 length is 14 residues. The germline gives CDR1 SGDLS, CDR2 YYNGEE. This chain's CDR3 is CASSVDPGRGEQYF. CDR3 bases: TGTGCCAGCAGCGTAGACCCGGGTCGAGGCGAGCAGTACTTC.

This clone was recorded once. The rearrangement uses TRBV5-1 and TRBJ1-4, with 7 bases that match TRBD1. This CDR3 comprises 15 residues. Trimming at V came to 0 bases and at J to 7 bases, leaving 6 bases not matched to a gene. The germline V gene has CDR1 SGHRS and CDR2 YFSETQ. The CDR3 sequence: CASSLATGQGEKLFF. The CDR3 nucleotides read TGCGCCAGCAGCTTGGCGACAGGGCAAGGTGAAAAACTGTTTTTT.

This clone was detected once. This sequence joins TRBV6-5 and TRBJ2-7; 9 bases agree with TRBD1. With 6 bases clipped from V and 5 bases from J, the junction kept 8 bases outside the gene matches. Germline V lookup: CDR1 MNHEY, CDR2 SVGAGI. This CDR3 is built from 14 residues. This CDR3 is CASRPNRGQDEQYF. The CDR3 region has the DNA TGTGCCAGCAGGCCCAACAGGGGGCAGGACGAGCAGTACTTC.

The chain joins TRBV7-6 to TRBJ2-7; D ambiguous. The germline V and J ends were trimmed by 5 bases and 0 bases, with 8 bases remaining between them. The CDR3 extends over 13 amino acids. CDR1 is SGHVS, CDR2 FNYEAQ, per germline. CDR3 nucleotides: TGTGCCAGCAGCCCGTTAGCCTCCTACGAGCAGTACTTC. This sequence encodes CASSPLASYEQYF.

The genes are TRBV7-8 and TRBJ2-3; 16 bases are a match to TRBD2. The CDR3 contains 16 residues. Trimming cost V 5 bases and J 4 bases; bases outside gene matches: 3. The germline V gene has CDR1 SGHVS and CDR2 FQNEAQ. In DNA form, the CDR3 reads TGTGCCAGCAGCCCCGGGACTAGCGGGAGGGCAGATACGCAGTATTTT. Its translation is CASSPGTSGRADTQYF.

Here the CDR3 reads CASSSRMGGQGNTEAFF. Written as DNA, the CDR3 is TGTGCCAGCAGCTCTCGAATGGGGGGACAGGGGAACACTGAAGCTTTCTTT. This rearrangement joins TRBV7-2 to TRBJ1-1; 9 nucleotides align to TRBD1. V trimming: 4 bases; J trimming: 1 base; junction bases outside the gene matches: 10. The CDR3 spans 17 residues. Germline V gene lookup returns CDR1 SGHTA and CDR2 FQGNSA. Based on the CDR3 plus reference TRBV7-2 and TRBJ1-1, the full variable domain is GAGVSQSPSNKVTEKGKDVELRCDPISGHTALYWYRQSLGQGLEFLIYFQGNSAPDKSGLPSDRFSAERTGGSVSTLTIQRTQQEDSAVYLCASSSRMGGQGNTEAFFGQGTRLTVV.

This chain joins TRBV7-3 and TRBJ2-3; TRBD1 is a possible D gene (6 bases). Germline V CDR1 and CDR2: SGHTA, FQGTGA. This CDR3 has 14 amino acids. Trimming took off 5 bases at V and 4 bases at J, with 13 bases between the two ends. The DNA for the CDR3 is TGTGCCAGCAGCCTACGACAGGTAGCAGATACGCAGTATTTT. This sequence encodes CASSLRQVADTQYF. The complete variable domain, with remaining parts taken from reference TRBV7-3 and TRBJ2-3, reads GAGVSQTPSNKVTEKGKYVELRCDPISGHTALYWYRQSLGQGPEFLIYFQGTGAADDSGLPNDRFFAVRPEGSVSTLKIQRTERGDSAVYLCASSLRQVADTQYFGPGTRLTVL.

This chain uses TRBV2 with TRBJ2-1, with TRBD1 matching over 11 bases. The germline V gene has CDR1 SNHLY and CDR2 FYNNEI. The CDR3 runs to 16 residues. The trim removed 3 bases at V and 7 bases at J, leaving 8 bases unmatched. The CDR3 coding sequence is TGTGCCAGCAGTGACCCTGGACAGGGGGCTCTGAATGAGCAGTTCTTC. Protein: CASSDPGQGALNEQFF.

V gene TRBV7-9 combines with J gene TRBJ1-2; the D gene is possibly TRBD1 (5 bases). The CDR3 is made up of 16 amino acids. Germline-derived CDR1 and CDR2 are SEHNR and FQNEAQ (reference sequence). V was trimmed by 5 bases and J by 5 bases, leaving 21 bases between them. The CDR3 here is CASSPPVGVGIYGYTF. CDR3 coding DNA: TGTGCCAGCAGCCCCCCTGTGGGGGTAGGGATATATGGCTACACCTTC.

The V call is TRBV14, the J call TRBJ2-1, with 8 bases matching TRBD1. J was trimmed by 3 bases and V by 1 base; bases with no gene match: 2. Germline CDR1 is SGHDN and CDR2 is FVKESK. The CDR3 is made up of 15 amino acids. The CDR3 is CASSQGQGYYNEQFF. CDR3 nucleotides: TGTGCCAGCAGCCAAGGACAGGGGTACTACAATGAGCAGTTCTTC.

This chain joins TRBV27 and TRBJ2-7; D is unclear. The germline V gene encodes CDR1 MNHEY and CDR2 SMNVEV (reference sequence). This CDR3 region has 13 residues. Trimming shortened V by 6 bases and J by 2 bases, and 11 bases separated the two germline ends. CDR3 sequence (DNA): TGTGCCAGCAGAACTTTGAGGACCTACGAGCAGTACTTC. Encoded protein: CASRTLRTYEQYF.

The chain carries TRBV6-6 and TRBJ1-5; unclear D gene. Germline V gene lookup returns CDR1 MNHNY and CDR2 SVGAGI (reference sequence). V lost 4 bases to trimming and J lost 0 bases, with 13 bases between them. The CDR3 sequence is 16 residues long. The CDR3 nucleotides read TGTGCCAGCAGTTCCGCTTCAGGTTTTAGCAATCAGCCCCAGCATTTT. Encoded protein: CASSSASGFSNQPQHF.